A single sample gave rise to the 20 T cell receptor beta chains below, sequenced in a study of cytomegalovirus exposure and HLA in healthy donors. Primers for the PCR totalled 60 Vbeta and 13 Jbeta. Produced via immunoSEQ multiplex PCR; TCRdb's table is partial and in-frame only. The table records roughly 92,000 clones, around 8% of them present only once. Sequenced input: PBMCs. Receptors originate from a man aged 45-65 years in good health and CMV-seronegative.

This clone was picked up a small number of times. The chain uses TRBV7-2 and TRBJ2-6; 13 positions agree with TRBD2. V trimming: 5 bases; J trimming: 3 bases; junction bases outside the gene matches: 4. The germline V gene encodes CDR1 SGHTA and CDR2 FQGNSA. The CDR3 consists of 17 residues. The CDR3 sequence: CASSVTSGRGGANVLTF. CDR3 bases: TGTGCCAGCAGCGTTACTAGCGGGAGGGGTGGGGCCAACGTCCTGACTTTC.

The J gene is TRBJ2-1, the V gene TRBV7-3; 13 nucleotides line up with TRBD2. CDR1 and CDR2 (germline): SGHTA, FQGTGA. Trimming cost V 5 bases and J 6 bases; bases outside gene matches: 4. The CDR3 loop spans 15 amino acids. The DNA of the CDR3 is TGTGCCAGCAGCGCAGGACTAGCGGGAGCCAATGAGCAGTTCTTC. Translated: CASSAGLAGANEQFF.

This chain links TRBV5-1 with TRBJ2-3, with TRBD2 matching over 8 bases. Looked up from germline, CDR1 is SGHRS and CDR2 is YFSETQ. Germline trimming cut 0 bases from V and 4 bases from J; bases unmatched to any gene: 7. This CDR3 is built from 16 residues. Here the CDR3 DNA reads TGCGCCAGCAGCTTGGCCTCGGGGGGGGCCCCAGATACGCAGTATTTT. Translation: CASSLASGGAPDTQYF.

This clone came up a few times. This chain uses TRBV28 with TRBJ1-1; D unresolved. V was trimmed by 2 bases and J by 2 bases, leaving 9 bases between them. The V gene's germline CDR1 is MDHEN and CDR2 SYDVKM. This CDR3 is built from 14 residues. CDR3 sequence reads: CASSLEGTNTEAFF. CDR3 nucleotides: TGTGCCAGCAGTTTAGAGGGCACTAACACTGAAGCTTTCTTT.

This clone has a handful of counts. This chain uses TRBV7-8 with TRBJ1-4; 8 bases map to TRBD1. The CDR3 is 14 residues long. J was trimmed by 8 bases and V by 5 bases; bases with no gene match: 7. CDR1 is SGHVS and CDR2 is FQNEAQ in the germline V gene. CDR3 DNA sequence: TGTGCCAGCAGCCAGGGACAGGTCAGAGAAAAACTGTTTTTT. Translating it yields CASSQGQVREKLFF.

This clone has a handful of counts. Other DNA sequences in this sample translate to the same CDR3. The chain joins TRBV28 to TRBJ1-6; D is unclear. Germline values: CDR1 MDHEN, CDR2 SYDVKM. This CDR3 contains 17 residues. Trimming removed 6 bases at V and 7 bases at J, with 22 bases between. The CDR3 spells CASRLPEGVGANSPLHF. DNA for the CDR3: TGTGCCAGCAGACTCCCCGAGGGTGTGGGAGCCAATTCACCCCTCCACTTT.

With respect to this clone: Mismatch with germline at one junction end may stem from a read error. The sample carries other DNA sequences with the same CDR3. V gene TRBV28 combines with J gene TRBJ1-2, with 7 nucleotides matching TRBD1. The germline V gene encodes CDR1 MDHEN and CDR2 SYDVKM. CDR3 length: 12 amino acids. The CDR3 nucleotides are TGTGCCAGGAAGGGGGCGGGTTATGGCTACACTTTC. Encoded protein: CARKGAGYGYTF.

The chain has TRBV11-2 and TRBJ2-5; D may be TRBD2 (6 bases). The germline V gene has CDR1 SGHAT and CDR2 FQNNGV. The CDR3 loop spans 15 amino acids. Between the trimmed V and J ends, which lost 8 bases and 2 bases, there was a span of 18 bases. The chain's CDR3 is CASGIGGEGQETQYF. CDR3 bases: TGTGCCAGCGGGATCGGCGGGGAAGGGCAAGAGACCCAGTACTTC.

About this clone itself: This likely comes from a read error, as the CDR3 has no conserved phenylalanine or tryptophan at its end. The V and J genes are TRBV15 and TRBJ1-2; weak D call: TRBD1 (6 bases). The germline V and J ends were trimmed by 0 bases and 7 bases, with 9 bases remaining between them. Per germline, CDR1 LNHNV and CDR2 YYDKDF (reference sequence). CDR3 size: 13 residues. The CDR3 here is CATSRDRGRGYTV. The CDR3 DNA reads TGTGCCACCAGCAGAGACAGGGGCCGTGGCTACACCGTC.

The rearrangement links TRBV5-1 to TRBJ2-7; 9 bases match TRBD2. V dropped 3 bases and J dropped 4; count of bases not matched to a gene: 8. From germline, CDR1 is SGHRS and CDR2 YFSETQ. This CDR3 is 15 amino acids long. The CDR3 nucleotides are TGCGCCAGCAGCTCGCTAGGCGGGAGGGTTTACGAGCAGTACTTC. Translated: CASSSLGGRVYEQYF.

The table lists this clone with a few counts. The rearrangement joins TRBV25-1 to TRBJ1-4, with a possible D match to TRBD1 (6 bases). Trimming stripped 6 bases from V and 7 bases from J, with 15 bases between. The germline V gene has CDR1 MGHDK and CDR2 SYGVNS. This CDR3 region has 14 residues. The CDR3 sequence: CASSDRGAGEKLFF. The CDR3 DNA reads TGTGCCAGCAGCGACCGGGGGGCAGGTGAAAAACTGTTTTTT.

This clone was observed a few times. This chain uses TRBV19 with TRBJ1-5; TRBD1 aligns across 7 bases. This CDR3 has 14 residues. Germline assignment: CDR1 LNHDA and CDR2 SQIVND (reference sequence). Germline trimming cut 9 bases from V and 2 bases from J; bases unmatched to any gene: 7. The CDR3: CASRFQGGNQPQHF. As DNA, the CDR3 is TGTGCCAGCAGATTTCAGGGGGGCAATCAGCCCCAGCATTTT.

This clone was found a few times. The V call is TRBV19, the J call TRBJ2-3; D remains unclear. The length of the CDR3 is 13 residues. V lost 5 bases and J 4 bases, leaving 10 bases between the germline ends. Germline CDR1 is LNHDA and CDR2 is SQIVND (reference sequence). The chain's CDR3 is CASSRGVPDTQYF. In DNA form, the CDR3 reads TGTGCCAGTAGTCGAGGAGTACCAGATACGCAGTATTTT. Together with reference TRBV19 and TRBJ2-3, the CDR3 gives the full variable domain: DGGITQSPKYLFRKEGQNVTLSCEQNLNHDAMYWYRQDPGQGLRLIYYSQIVNDFQKGDIAEGYSVSREKKESFPLTVTSAQKNPTAFYLCASSRGVPDTQYFGPGTRLTVL.

There are a few counts of this clone. The chain has TRBV28 and TRBJ2-6, with a tentative D call TRBD1 (6 bases). This CDR3 region has 15 residues. CDR1 is MDHEN, CDR2 SYDVKM, per germline. Trimming left V 6 bases short and J 2 bases short, with 11 bases between. The CDR3 DNA reads as TGTGCCAGCAGGGTCAGGGGTACTGGGGCCAACGTCCTGACTTTC. Protein sequence: CASRVRGTGANVLTF.

The chain couples TRBV11-3 to TRBJ2-7; 7 nucleotides agree with TRBD1. Germline V gene data show CDR1 as SGHNT and CDR2 as YENEEA. The CDR3 consists of 14 residues. The ends lost 5 bases at V and 1 base at J; junction bases unmatched: 5. Here the CDR3 DNA reads TGTGCCAGCAGCCCCTGGACAGGATCCTACGAGCAGTACTTC. Its translation: CASSPWTGSYEQYF.

The V call is TRBV2, the J call TRBJ1-6; the D gene is possibly TRBD1 (6 bases). The germline V gene has CDR1 SNHLY and CDR2 FYNNEI. V was clipped by 2 bases and J by 7 bases, with 9 bases between them. The length of the CDR3 is 14 residues. The CDR3 nucleotides read TGTGCCAGCAGTGAAAAGGGGGGGAATTCACCCCTCCACTTT. This encodes CASSEKGGNSPLHF.

J is TRBJ2-7 and V is TRBV7-6; tentative D call: TRBD2 (5 bases). Germline lookup yields CDR1 SGHVS and CDR2 FNYEAQ. The CDR3 spans 14 residues. V was trimmed by 2 bases and J by 3 bases, leaving 11 bases between them. The CDR3 here is CASSLSEGGYEQYF. The CDR3 DNA is TGTGCCAGCAGCTTAAGTGAGGGCGGCTACGAGCAGTACTTC.

The sample holds a few counts of this clone. The chain employs TRBV28 and TRBJ1-2, with 7 bases matching TRBD1. The length of the CDR3 is 16 residues. CDR1 and CDR2 from the germline V gene are MDHEN and SYDVKM. Germline trimming cut 6 bases from V and 0 bases from J; bases unmatched to any gene: 10. In DNA, the CDR3 is TGTGCCAGCAGCTCAGGAGGGGGCTTAGCTAACTATGGCTACACCTTC. Translated: CASSSGGGLANYGYTF.

The chain is built from TRBV5-6 and TRBJ2-3, with D unclear. Germline CDR1 reads SGHDT; CDR2 reads YYEEEE. The CDR3 loop spans 13 amino acids. Trimming shortened V by 4 bases and J by 4 bases, and 10 bases separated the two germline ends. As DNA, the CDR3 is TGTGCCAGCAGCCTCTCGGGTCCAGATACGCAGTATTTT. This translates into CASSLSGPDTQYF.

This clone was counted between two and nine times. This chain links TRBV19 with TRBJ1-1, with a weak D call TRBD1 (6 bases). The CDR3 runs 16 residues. The V end was cut by 6 bases, the J end by 3 bases, with 20 bases between. CDR1 and CDR2 from the germline V gene are LNHDA and SQIVND (reference sequence). Written as DNA, the CDR3 is TGTGCCAGTAGATCCAGGGGCCGGGGCAAGGACACTGAAGCTTTCTTT. As protein: CASRSRGRGKDTEAFF.